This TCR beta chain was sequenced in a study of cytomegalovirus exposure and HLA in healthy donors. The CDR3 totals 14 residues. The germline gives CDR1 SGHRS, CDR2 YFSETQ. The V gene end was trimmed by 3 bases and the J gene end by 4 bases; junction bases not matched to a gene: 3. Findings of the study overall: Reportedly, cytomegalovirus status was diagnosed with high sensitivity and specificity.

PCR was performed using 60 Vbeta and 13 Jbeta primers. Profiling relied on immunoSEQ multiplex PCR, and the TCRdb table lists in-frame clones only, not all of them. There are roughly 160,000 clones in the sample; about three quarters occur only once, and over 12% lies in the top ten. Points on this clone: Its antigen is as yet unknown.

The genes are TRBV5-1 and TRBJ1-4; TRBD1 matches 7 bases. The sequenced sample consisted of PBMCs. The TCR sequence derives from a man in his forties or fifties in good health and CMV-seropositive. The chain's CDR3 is CASSSGDSNEKLFF. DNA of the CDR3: TGCGCCAGCAGCTCGGGGGACAGTAATGAAAAACTGTTTTTT.